The T cell receptor (beta chain) described here comes from a study of cytotoxic CD8 clonotypes in ibrutinib-treated CLL. Study-level background: The response samples were taken once patients had been treated for a median of about 12 months, range 6 to 36.

TCRdb keeps only in-frame clones here, not all; method: immunoSEQ multiplex PCR. Of approximately 150,000 clones in the sample, approximately 75% were seen once. Points from the study as a whole: Baseline levels of clonality went above those of age-matched healthy donors and moved with circulating CD8+ T-cell counts.

The CDR3 covers 14 residues. Unmatched junction bases numbered 7, after V lost 5 bases and J lost 5 bases. From germline, CDR1 is SGHTA and CDR2 FQGNSA. Notes on this clone: Its cognate antigen is unknown.

This receptor was identified in a human donor with chronic lymphocytic leukemia. Material: PBMCs, obtained after 12 months of ibrutinib treatment. The chain carries TRBV7-2 and TRBJ2-7; 9 positions agree with TRBD2. The DNA of the CDR3 is TGTGCCAGCAGCCTTAGCGGGAGACGGAACGAGCAGTACTTC. It yields the protein CASSLSGRRNEQYF. The full variable domain, rest sourced from reference TRBV7-2 and TRBJ2-7, is GAGVSQSPSNKVTEKGKDVELRCDPISGHTALYWYRQSLGQGLEFLIYFQGNSAPDKSGLPSDRFSAERTGGSVSTLTIQRTQQEDSAVYLCASSLSGRRNEQYFGPGTRLTVT.